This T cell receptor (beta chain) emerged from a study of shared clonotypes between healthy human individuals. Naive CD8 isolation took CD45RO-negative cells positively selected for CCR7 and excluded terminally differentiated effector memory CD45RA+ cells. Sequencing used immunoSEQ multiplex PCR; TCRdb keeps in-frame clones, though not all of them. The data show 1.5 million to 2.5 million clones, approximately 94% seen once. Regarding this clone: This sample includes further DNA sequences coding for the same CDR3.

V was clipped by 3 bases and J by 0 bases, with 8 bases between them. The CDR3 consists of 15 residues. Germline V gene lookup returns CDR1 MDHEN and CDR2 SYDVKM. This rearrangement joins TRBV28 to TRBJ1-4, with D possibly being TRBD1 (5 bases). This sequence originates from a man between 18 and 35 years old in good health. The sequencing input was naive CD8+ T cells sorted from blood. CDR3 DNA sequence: TGTGCCAGCAGTTTGAGAGGGGCAACTAATGAAAAACTGTTTTTT. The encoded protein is CASSLRGATNEKLFF.